The sample holds a few counts of the clone carrying this TCR beta chain. The data were obtained in a study of T cells in Graves' hyperthyroidism and ophthalmopathy. RNA transcripts gave rise to amplified TCR beta CDR3 regions. First-round RT-PCR with HTBI primers amplified the TCR CDR3 region. TCRdb re-called the multiplex PCR reads with MiXCR, one entry per CDR3 protein. The sample consists of about 760,000 distinct CDR3 sequences, roughly a third of them appearing once. The V and J ends lost 0 bases and 0 bases respectively, with 9 bases between them. Germline assignment: CDR1 SEHNR and CDR2 FQNEAQ (reference sequence). This CDR3 region has 16 residues. A lack of ophthalmopathy progression within 18 months defined stable Graves' hyperthyroidism. Reasons for excluding patients were uncontrolled infection, other autoimmune disease, pregnancy or lactation.

The sample was blood. This clonotype was sampled from a middle-aged woman with Graves' hyperthyroidism. The chain carries TRBV7-9 and TRBJ1-3; possibly TRBD1 for D (5 bases). The CDR3 loop reads CASSLARGSSGNTIYF. CDR3 bases: TGTGCCAGCAGCTTAGCTCGGGGGAGCTCTGGAAACACCATATATTTT.